Listed here are 15 T cell receptor beta chains from one sample, sequenced in a study of post-analysis software for immune sequencing data. Points from the study as a whole: Patients showed TRBV5-6, TRBV5-1 and TRBV20-1 among about five TRBV segments more frequent than in controls.

Antigen specificity for these receptors is unknown. Unique molecular identifiers tagged the TCR beta cDNA libraries. TCRdb used MiXCR to reprocess the PCR reads, holding one entry per CDR3 protein. This sample yields 600,000 to 700,000 distinct CDR3 sequences, of which about 60% are seen a single time; 11% belongs to the top ten. Source material: blood. These receptors originate from a girl between 2 and 10 years old with multiple sclerosis.

The chain employs TRBV6-5 and TRBJ2-7, with 12 bases fitting TRBD1. There are 14 residues in the CDR3. With 6 bases clipped from V and 5 bases from J, the junction kept 5 bases outside the gene matches. The V gene's germline CDR1 is MNHEY and CDR2 SVGAGI. CDR3 sequence (DNA): TGTGCCAGCAGGGACCGGGACAGGGGGCACGAGCAGTACTTC. Protein: CASRDRDRGHEQYF.

The chain uses TRBV6-1 and TRBJ2-7, with 7 bases identical to TRBD2. The CDR3 has 15 residues. Germline V lookup: CDR1 MNHNS, CDR2 SASEGT. Trimming at V came to 7 bases and at J to 0 bases, leaving 9 bases not matched to a gene. CDR3 sequence: CASTFASGASYEQYF. The DNA of the CDR3 is TGTGCCAGCACCTTTGCCAGCGGGGCCTCCTACGAGCAGTACTTC.

The genes are TRBV5-4 and TRBJ2-5; possibly TRBD1 for D (5 bases). Trimming shortened V by 0 bases and J by 2 bases, and 8 bases separated the two germline ends. Germline CDR1 is SGHNT and CDR2 is YYREEE (reference sequence). This CDR3 is 14 amino acids long. The CDR3, as DNA: TGTGCCAGCAGCTTGGAAGACAGACAAGAGACCCAGTACTTC. Protein: CASSLEDRQETQYF.

This chain links TRBV28 with TRBJ2-1; D possibly corresponds to TRBD1 (5 bases). Germline V CDR1 and CDR2: MDHEN, SYDVKM. This CDR3 is built from 13 residues. V gave up 6 bases and J gave up 3 bases, with 9 bases separating them. The CDR3 coding sequence is TGTGCCAGCAGACAGGTGGTCTACAATGAGCAGTTCTTC. It translates to CASRQVVYNEQFF.

This rearrangement joins TRBV4-3 to TRBJ1-2; D is uncertain. V lost 1 base and J lost 2, with 8 bases in between. This CDR3 comprises 14 residues. Germline V gene sequence: CDR1 LGHNA, CDR2 YSLEER. CDR3 sequence (DNA): TGCGCCAGCAGCCAAGGAGCCATCAACTATGGCTACACCTTC. Translated, it gives CASSQGAINYGYTF.

This clonotype came up a few times. V and J are TRBV20-1 and TRBJ2-3, with D unresolved. The length of the CDR3 is 15 residues. V shed 0 bases and J shed 2 bases, with 12 bases lying between them. Germline lookup yields CDR1 DFQATT and CDR2 SNEGSKA (reference sequence). CDR3 sequence: CSARDLGRLTDTQYF. The CDR3 DNA follows: TGCAGTGCTAGAGATCTCGGACGCCTCACAGATACGCAGTATTTT.

This clonotype was counted only a few times. This chain joins TRBV19 and TRBJ2-7; 8 positions agree with TRBD2. Germline V gene lookup returns CDR1 LNHDA and CDR2 SQIVND (reference sequence). This CDR3 spans 15 amino acids. The junction had 6 bases not matched to a gene; V was cut back by 3 bases and J by 2 bases. This CDR3 is CASSIIPGLAYEQYF. CDR3 bases: TGTGCCAGTAGTATCATCCCGGGACTAGCCTACGAGCAGTACTTC. Drawing the rest from reference TRBV19 and TRBJ2-7, the complete variable domain is DGGITQSPKYLFRKEGQNVTLSCEQNLNHDAMYWYRQDPGQGLRLIYYSQIVNDFQKGDIAEGYSVSREKKESFPLTVTSAQKNPTAFYLCASSIIPGLAYEQYFGPGTRLTVT.

The V gene is TRBV5-1, the J gene TRBJ2-5; D is undetermined. The CDR3 contains 13 residues. Looked up from germline, CDR1 is SGHRS and CDR2 is YFSETQ. Trimming took off 2 bases at V and 5 bases at J, with 10 bases between the two ends. CDR3 bases: TGCGCCAGCAGCTTCAGTAGGCCGGAGACCCAGTACTTC. It specifies CASSFSRPETQYF.

This clonotype turned up a few times. The CDR3 loop is CSSTQGPLQETQYF. In nucleotides, the CDR3 is TGCAGCTCGACCCAGGGCCCTCTCCAAGAGACCCAGTACTTC. The chain employs TRBV20-1 and TRBJ2-5, with a possible D match to TRBD1 (5 bases). The CDR3 consists of 14 residues. Germline loops: CDR1 DFQATT, CDR2 SNEGSKA (reference sequence).

The rearrangement links TRBV20-1 to TRBJ2-7; D may be TRBD2 (5 bases). The CDR3 length is 11 residues. Germline loops: CDR1 DFQATT, CDR2 SNEGSKA (reference sequence). The V end lost 6 bases, the J end lost 3 bases, and 9 bases lay between the germline ends. Here the CDR3 reads CSAPGLYEQYF. In DNA, the CDR3 is TGCAGTGCCCCCGGACTCTACGAGCAGTACTTC.

This chain joins TRBV20-1 and TRBJ2-3; D unresolved. CDR1 DFQATT and CDR2 SNEGSKA come from the germline V gene (reference sequence). Trimming left V 3 bases short and J 3 bases short, with 7 bases between. This CDR3 is 12 amino acids long. CDR3 in amino acids: CSASYATDTQYF. CDR3 DNA sequence: TGCAGTGCTAGCTACGCAACAGATACGCAGTATTTT.

Only one count was recorded for this clonotype. V gene TRBV9 combines with J gene TRBJ2-7, with TRBD1 matching 7 bases. V was pared by 4 bases and J by 2 bases, with 15 bases of the junction left unmatched. This CDR3 is built from 17 residues. Germline V gene data show CDR1 as SGDLS and CDR2 as YYNGEE. DNA of the CDR3: TGTGCCAGCAGCTTATCGGGACAGCCTCTTATAGCCTACGAGCAGTACTTC. This translates into CASSLSGQPLIAYEQYF.

J is TRBJ1-5 and V is TRBV12-3 or TRBV12-4; 9 nucleotides match TRBD1. The CDR3 has 16 amino acids. Trimming cost V 7 bases and J 0 bases; bases outside gene matches: 7. The CDR3 DNA is TGTGCCAGCATCCTACAGGGGGCAGTTAGCAATCAGCCCCAGCATTTT. Amino acid sequence: CASILQGAVSNQPQHF.

The V gene is TRBV5-5, the J gene TRBJ2-5, with D perhaps given as TRBD1 or TRBD2 (5 bases each). The CDR3 runs to 16 residues. Germline V gene lookup returns CDR1 SGHKS and CDR2 YYEKEE (reference sequence). V was shortened by 0 bases and J by 4 bases, with 16 bases between the two germline ends. The CDR3 DNA reads TGTGCCAGCAGCTTGGGAGTCTCGGGGCTGGGAGAGACCCAGTACTTC. Its translation is CASSLGVSGLGETQYF. Based on the CDR3 plus reference TRBV5-5 and TRBJ2-5, the full variable domain is DAGVTQSPTHLIKTRGQQVTLRCSPISGHKSVSWYQQVLGQGPQFIFQYYEKEERGRGNFPDRFSARQFPNYSSELNVNALLLGDSALYLCASSLGVSGLGETQYFGPGTRLLVL.

The rearrangement joins TRBV24-1 to TRBJ2-2; TRBD1 or TRBD2 may be the D gene (5 bases each). The CDR3 consists of 13 residues. Germline V gene sequence: CDR1 KGHDR, CDR2 SFDVKD. V was clipped by 2 bases and J by 7 bases, with 7 bases between them. The CDR3 DNA reads TGTGCCACCAGTGATTCAGGGAGCGGGGAGCTGTTTTTT. Its protein is CATSDSGSGELFF.